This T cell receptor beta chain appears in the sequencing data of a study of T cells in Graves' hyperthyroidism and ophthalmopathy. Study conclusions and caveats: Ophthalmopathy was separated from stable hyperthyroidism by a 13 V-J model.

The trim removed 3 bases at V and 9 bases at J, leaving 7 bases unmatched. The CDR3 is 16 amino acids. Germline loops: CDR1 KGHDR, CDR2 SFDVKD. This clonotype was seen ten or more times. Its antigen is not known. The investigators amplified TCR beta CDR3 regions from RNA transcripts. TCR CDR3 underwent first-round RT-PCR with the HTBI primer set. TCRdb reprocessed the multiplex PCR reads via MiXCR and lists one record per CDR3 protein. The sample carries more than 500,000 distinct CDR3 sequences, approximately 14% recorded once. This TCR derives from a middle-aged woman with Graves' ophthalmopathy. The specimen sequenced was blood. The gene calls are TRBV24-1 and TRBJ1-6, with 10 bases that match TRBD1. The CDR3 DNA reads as TGTGCCACCAGTGATGCACGACAGGGGGCCACTTCACCCCTCCACTTT. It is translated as CATSDARQGATSPLHF.